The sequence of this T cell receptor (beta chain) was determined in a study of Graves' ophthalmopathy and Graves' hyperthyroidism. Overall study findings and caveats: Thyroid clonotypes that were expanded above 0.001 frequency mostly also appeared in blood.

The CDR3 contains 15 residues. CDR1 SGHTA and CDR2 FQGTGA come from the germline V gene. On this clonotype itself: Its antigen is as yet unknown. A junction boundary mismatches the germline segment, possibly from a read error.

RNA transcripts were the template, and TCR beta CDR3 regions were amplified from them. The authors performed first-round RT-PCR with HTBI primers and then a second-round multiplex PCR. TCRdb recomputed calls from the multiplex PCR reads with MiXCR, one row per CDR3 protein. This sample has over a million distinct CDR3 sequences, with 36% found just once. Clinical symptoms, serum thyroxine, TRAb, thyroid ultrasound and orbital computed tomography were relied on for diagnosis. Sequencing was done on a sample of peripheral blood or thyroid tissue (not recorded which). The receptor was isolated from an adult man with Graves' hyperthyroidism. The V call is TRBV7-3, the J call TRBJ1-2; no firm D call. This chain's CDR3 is CASSQAGRPGYGYTF. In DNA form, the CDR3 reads TGCGCCAGCAGCCAAGCCGGGAGACCTGGCTATGGCTACACCTTC.